One sample yielded the 12 T cell receptor beta chains listed below, sequenced in a study of identical twins. TCRdb redid the calling of the 5' RACE reads with MiXCR, one entry per CDR3 protein. Of roughly 570,000 distinct CDR3 sequences in the sample, approximately 9.6% are singletons; the top ten hold roughly 3%. This sample was also put to use in a study of yellow fever vaccine responses in identical twins.

Specimen: PBMCs. The receptors here all came from a woman younger than 35 in good health.

This clonotype was counted a few times. The genes are TRBV6-4 and TRBJ1-4; D gene unclear. Trimming pared 5 bases from V and 4 bases from J, leaving 26 bases between. Germline CDR1 reads MRHNA; CDR2 reads SNTAGT. The CDR3 contains 19 residues. In DNA, the CDR3 is TGTGCCAGCAGTACCACCCCGCCTAACGGTCGCTTGGGTAATGAAAAACTGTTTTTT. It is translated as CASSTTPPNGRLGNEKLFF.

CDR3 coding DNA: TGTGCCAGCAGTTCCTATTCTGGGACAGGGCCTGAAGCTTTCTTT. Translated: CASSSYSGTGPEAFF. The rearrangement joins TRBV12-3 or TRBV12-4 to TRBJ1-1, with TRBD1 matching 9 bases. CDR3 length equals 15 residues. V gave up 4 bases and J gave up 6 bases; unmatched junction bases: 9.

This clonotype showed up many times. The chain recombines TRBV10-3 with TRBJ2-2; a weak D match, TRBD1 (5 bases). CDR3 length equals 15 residues. The germline CDR1 and CDR2 sequences are ENHRY and SYGVKD. V was cut by 10 bases and J by 5 bases, with 20 bases left in between. The DNA of the CDR3 is TGTGCCAACGCGGTCTCGGAAGGGGATACCGGGGAGCTGTTTTTT. This encodes CANAVSEGDTGELFF.

This clonotype was picked up a small number of times. This chain uses TRBV29-1 with TRBJ2-3, with 7 positions matching TRBD2. CDR3 length equals 15 residues. V lost 0 bases and J lost 5; bases outside the gene matches: 8. CDR1 is SQVTM, CDR2 ANQGSEA, per germline. The CDR3 bases are TGCAGCGTTGAAGATCCGGTGGGAGGGCAAGATACGCAGTATTTT. Amino acid sequence: CSVEDPVGGQDTQYF.

DNA for the CDR3: TGTGCCAGCAAGGGGGTATGGGGCAATCAGCCCCAGCATTTT. Protein product: CASKGVWGNQPQHF. The V and J genes are TRBV2 and TRBJ1-5; TRBD1 might be the D (6 bases). This CDR3 is built from 14 residues. Trimming removed 7 bases from V and 2 bases from J, with 12 bases in between. Germline V gene data show CDR1 as SNHLY and CDR2 as FYNNEI. The full variable domain, its missing parts supplied by reference TRBV2 and TRBJ1-5, is EPEVTQTPSHQVTQMGQEVILRCVPISNHLYFYWYRQILGQKVEFLVSFYNNEISEKSEIFDDQFSVERPDGSNFTLKIRSTKLEDSAMYFCASKGVWGNQPQHFGDGTRLSIL.

This chain joins TRBV3-1 and TRBJ2-4; possible D gene TRBD1, 5 bases. Trimming cost V 4 bases and J 4 bases, with 8 bases left between them. Germline CDR1 and CDR2: LGHDT and YNNKEL (reference sequence). This CDR3 contains 13 residues. The chain's CDR3 is CASSPRQKNIQYF. CDR3 nucleotides: TGTGCCAGCAGCCCCCGACAGAAAAACATTCAGTACTTC.

This rearrangement joins TRBV18 to TRBJ1-5; tentative D call: TRBD1 (5 bases). The CDR3 loop spans 18 amino acids. Germline V CDR1 and CDR2: KGHSH, LQKENI. Trimming took 1 base from V and 2 from J, leaving 18 bases between them. The CDR3 nucleotides are TGTGCCAGCTCACCACTTCCACCGGCAGGGAACGGCAATCAGCCCCAGCATTTT. This translates into CASSPLPPAGNGNQPQHF.

This clonotype appeared a few times. The V and J genes are TRBV12-3 or TRBV12-4 and TRBJ2-5, with D perhaps matching TRBD1 (5 bases). The V and J ends lost 4 bases and 1 base respectively, with 10 bases between them. The CDR3 is 14 residues long. The CDR3 protein is CASSYGQGQETQYF. The DNA of the CDR3 is TGTGCCAGCAGTTATGGGCAGGGCCAAGAGACCCAGTACTTC.

This clonotype has at least ten counts. The V gene is TRBV12-3 or TRBV12-4, the J gene TRBJ2-7; 11 nucleotides match TRBD2. V lost 7 bases and J lost 7; bases outside the gene matches: 12. The CDR3 runs to 15 residues. CDR3 coding DNA: TGTGCCAGCAAGCTTGTAGCGGGAGGGCCGGGGGAGCAGTACTTC. Translating it yields CASKLVAGGPGEQYF.

This clonotype was counted ten times or more. The V gene is TRBV11-2, the J gene TRBJ2-2; 11 bases line up with TRBD2. There are 17 residues in the CDR3. V dropped 2 bases and J dropped 0; count of bases not matched to a gene: 2. The germline V gene encodes CDR1 SGHAT and CDR2 FQNNGV. Written as DNA, the CDR3 is TGTGCCAGCAGCTTATCTAGCGGGGGGACGAACACCGGGGAGCTGTTTTTT. Translating it yields CASSLSSGGTNTGELFF.

This clonotype was picked up a small number of times. The chain joins TRBV6-2 or TRBV6-3 to TRBJ2-2; D gene ambiguous. V was shortened by 6 bases and J by 4 bases, with 12 bases between the two germline ends. The CDR3 is 14 amino acids. The germline CDR1 and CDR2 sequences are MNHEY and SVGEGT. The chain's CDR3 is CASRSSGSTGELFF. CDR3 DNA sequence: TGTGCCAGCAGATCTTCCGGGTCCACCGGGGAGCTGTTTTTT.

This clonotype was found many times. This chain links TRBV29-1 with TRBJ1-2, with 9 nucleotides matching TRBD1. V was pared by 0 bases and J by 4 bases, with 6 bases of the junction left unmatched. Germline V lookup: CDR1 SQVTM, CDR2 ANQGSEA. The CDR3 is made up of 15 amino acids. The CDR3 DNA reads as TGCAGCGTTGAAGATCTTCGGACAGGGGTCTATGGCTACACCTTC. Protein product: CSVEDLRTGVYGYTF.